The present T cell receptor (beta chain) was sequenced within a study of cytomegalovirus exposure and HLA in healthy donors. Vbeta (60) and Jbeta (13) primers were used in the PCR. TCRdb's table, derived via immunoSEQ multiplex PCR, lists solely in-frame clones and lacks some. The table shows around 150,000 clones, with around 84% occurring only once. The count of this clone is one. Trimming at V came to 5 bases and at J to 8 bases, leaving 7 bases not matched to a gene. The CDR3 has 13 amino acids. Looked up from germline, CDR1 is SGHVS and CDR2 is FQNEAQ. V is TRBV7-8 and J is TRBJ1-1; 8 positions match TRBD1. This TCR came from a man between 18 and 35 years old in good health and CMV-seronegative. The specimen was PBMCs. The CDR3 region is CASSGGQGWEAFF. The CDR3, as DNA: TGTGCCAGCAGCGGAGGACAGGGCTGGGAAGCTTTCTTT.